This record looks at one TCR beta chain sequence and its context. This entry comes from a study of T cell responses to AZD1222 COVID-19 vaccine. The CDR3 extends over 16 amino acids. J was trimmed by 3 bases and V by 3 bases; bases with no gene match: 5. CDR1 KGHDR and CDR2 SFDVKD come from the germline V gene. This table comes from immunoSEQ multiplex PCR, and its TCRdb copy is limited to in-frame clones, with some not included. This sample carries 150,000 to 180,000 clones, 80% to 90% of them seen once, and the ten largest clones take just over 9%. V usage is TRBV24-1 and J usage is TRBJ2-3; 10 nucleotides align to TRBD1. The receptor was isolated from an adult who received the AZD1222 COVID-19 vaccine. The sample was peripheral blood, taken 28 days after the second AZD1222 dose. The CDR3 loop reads CATSDTGQGGTDTQYF. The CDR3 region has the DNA TGTGCCACCAGTGATACCGGACAGGGGGGAACAGATACGCAGTATTTT.